The next 32 T cell receptor beta chains were all read from a single sample in a study of blood T cell repertoires in COVID-19. Assay used: immunoSEQ multiplex PCR; TCRdb lists only in-frame clones, some missing. This repertoire shows 450,000 or so clones, about 90% found once; its top ten account for more than 0.55%. The material sequenced was PBMCs or T cells enriched from blood (not recorded which). Receptors were obtained from a man between 18 and 35 years old who had recovered from COVID-19.

This clone has just one count. The chain combines TRBV4-2 with TRBJ1-1, with TRBD1 matching over 9 bases. From germline, CDR1 is LGHNA and CDR2 YNFKEQ. The CDR3 has 15 amino acids. The ends lost 6 bases at V and 6 bases at J; junction bases unmatched: 11. In DNA, the CDR3 is TGTGCCAGCAGACGGACAGGGGTTCTTCTGGCTGAAGCTTTCTTT. Amino acid sequence: CASRRTGVLLAEAFF.

This clone is a singleton in its sample. The chain uses TRBV19 and TRBJ1-2; D perhaps matches TRBD1 (5 bases). The CDR3 length is 18 residues. Germline V CDR1 and CDR2: LNHDA, SQIVND (reference sequence). V lost 7 bases, J lost 2 bases, and 26 bases lay in between. The CDR3: CASKPPGLRPNINYGYTF. CDR3 DNA sequence: TGTGCCAGTAAGCCCCCGGGACTCCGTCCGAACATAAACTATGGCTACACCTTC.

This chain connects TRBV27 to TRBJ2-1; tentatively, D is TRBD2 (6 bases). Germline CDR1 MNHEY, CDR2 SMNVEV (reference sequence). The CDR3 is 16 residues long. Trimming took 4 bases from V and 2 from J, leaving 15 bases between them. CDR3 coding DNA: TGTGCCAGCAGTTCCTCCATGGAGGGTACCTACAATGAGCAGTTCTTC. The encoded protein is CASSSSMEGTYNEQFF.

The chain uses TRBV4-1 and TRBJ1-1, with D maybe TRBD1 (5 bases). CDR3 length equals 16 residues. Trimming removed 0 bases from V and 1 base from J, with 12 bases in between. CDR1 and CDR2 (germline): MGHRA, YSYEKL. The CDR3 DNA sequence: TGCGCCAGCAGCCAAGAAGAGTTCCAGGGGAACACTGAAGCTTTCTTT. Its translation is CASSQEEFQGNTEAFF.

The CDR3 DNA reads as TGTGCCAGCAGCTTGGACAACGATCAGCCCCAGCATTTT. Translating gives CASSLDNDQPQHF. V is TRBV5-5 and J is TRBJ1-5; D unresolved. This CDR3 has 13 amino acids. Trimming stripped 0 bases from V and 5 bases from J, with 6 bases between. Germline V CDR1 and CDR2: SGHKS, YYEKEE (reference sequence).

This chain links TRBV12-3 or TRBV12-4 with TRBJ2-3; D remains ambiguous. Trimming stripped 6 bases from V and 4 bases from J, with 8 bases between. CDR3 length: 12 residues. The CDR3 DNA follows: TGTGCCAGCAGCCTGTTTTCAGATACGCAGTATTTT. Its protein product is CASSLFSDTQYF.

The chain is built from TRBV2 and TRBJ1-2; D is perhaps TRBD1 (5 bases). Trimming shortened V by 7 bases and J by 4 bases, and 10 bases separated the two germline ends. The CDR3 has 12 residues. Germline CDR1 reads SNHLY; CDR2 reads FYNNEI. The CDR3: CASKKDIYGYTF. CDR3 nucleotides: TGTGCCAGCAAGAAGGACATCTATGGCTACACCTTC.

The chain has TRBV6-5 and TRBJ1-5; D uncertain. The CDR3 runs 14 residues. Germline V gene lookup returns CDR1 MNHEY and CDR2 SVGAGI. V lost 6 bases to trimming and J lost 1 base, with 10 bases between them. The DNA of the CDR3 is TGTGCCAGCAGCTCGCGAGGGAGCAATCAGCCCCAGCATTTT. Its translation: CASSSRGSNQPQHF.

The rearrangement joins TRBV18 to TRBJ1-1, with unresolved D. CDR3 size: 13 residues. CDR1 and CDR2 (germline): KGHSH, LQKENI. V was pared by 3 bases and J by 3 bases, with 8 bases between. Here the CDR3 DNA reads TGTGCCAGCTCACCTATGGGCGACACTGAAGCTTTCTTT. Translating it yields CASSPMGDTEAFF.

The chain joins TRBV2 to TRBJ2-5; TRBD2 might be the D (6 bases). The CDR3 covers 16 residues. The germline gives CDR1 SNHLY, CDR2 FYNNEI. V was trimmed by 1 base and J by 5 bases, leaving 17 bases between them. The CDR3 coding sequence is TGTGCCAGCAGTGAAGGCCGCCTAAACCGGGGGGAGACCCAGTACTTC. Translating it yields CASSEGRLNRGETQYF.

This CDR3 is CASRPGARPLGEQFF. CDR3 DNA sequence: TGTGCCAGCAGACCAGGGGCTAGACCTCTTGGTGAGCAGTTCTTC. V usage is TRBV27 and J usage is TRBJ2-1; D is possibly TRBD1 (6 bases). CDR3 length equals 15 residues. V lost 6 bases and J lost 9, with 21 bases in between. Germline V gives CDR1 MNHEY, CDR2 SMNVEV (reference sequence).

The chain combines TRBV9 with TRBJ1-2; 7 bases agree with TRBD1. Germline assignment: CDR1 SGDLS and CDR2 YYNGEE. After removal of 0 bases from V and 5 bases from J, the junction contained 7 bases not matched to a gene. CDR3 size: 15 residues. The CDR3 DNA follows: TGTGCCAGCAGCGTAGACGGGACAGCCACGTATGGCTACACCTTC. It yields the protein CASSVDGTATYGYTF. Looking up the rest from reference TRBV9 and TRBJ1-2 gives the full variable domain: DSGVTQTPKHLITATGQRVTLRCSPRSGDLSVYWYQQSLDQGLQFLIQYYNGEERAKGNILERFSAQQFPDLHSELNLSSLELGDSALYFCASSVDGTATYGYTFGSGTRLTVV.

This clone occurred once. The chain is built from TRBV7-3 and TRBJ1-6; 9 bases map to TRBD1. Germline CDR1 SGHTA, CDR2 FQGTGA. The CDR3 has 15 residues. V shed 1 base, J shed 7 bases, and the junction held 2 bases outside the gene matches. The CDR3: CASSLSGTGNSPLHF. The CDR3 DNA follows: TGTGCCAGCAGCTTAAGTGGGACAGGGAATTCACCCCTCCACTTT.

This chain links TRBV28 with TRBJ1-4; the match to TRBD1 covers 8 bases. CDR1 is MDHEN, CDR2 SYDVKM, per germline. Trimming removed 3 bases from V and 7 bases from J; junction bases left unmatched: 7. CDR3 length: 15 residues. The CDR3 spells CASSLGGQGGEKLFF. In nucleotides, the CDR3 is TGTGCCAGCAGTTTGGGCGGACAGGGAGGTGAAAAACTGTTTTTT.

The chain carries TRBV28 and TRBJ2-1, with TRBD2 matching over 9 bases. Germline CDR1 MDHEN, CDR2 SYDVKM. V lost 3 bases to trimming and J lost 7 bases; unmatched junction nucleotides: 10. The CDR3 consists of 16 residues. In nucleotides, the CDR3 is TGTGCCAGCAGTTTGAAACTAGCGGGTTCTAGGAATGAGCAGTTCTTC. Translation: CASSLKLAGSRNEQFF.

This clone was recorded only once. The chain is built from TRBV2 and TRBJ2-1; TRBD2 aligns across 8 bases. Germline loops: CDR1 SNHLY, CDR2 FYNNEI. Unmatched junction bases numbered 9, after V lost 4 bases and J lost 1 base. This CDR3 has 17 amino acids. The CDR3 protein is CASSGHTSGESYNEQFF. In nucleotides, the CDR3 is TGTGCCAGCAGTGGGCACACTAGCGGAGAGTCCTACAATGAGCAGTTCTTC.

The chain uses TRBV7-9 and TRBJ1-4; the match to TRBD1 covers 8 bases. Germline assignment: CDR1 SEHNR and CDR2 FQNEAQ (reference sequence). The junction had 3 bases not matched to a gene; V was cut back by 5 bases and J by 4 bases. The CDR3 consists of 14 residues. The CDR3 spells CASSPGGINEKLFF. DNA of the CDR3: TGTGCCAGCAGCCCAGGGGGCATTAATGAAAAACTGTTTTTT.

The chain carries TRBV2 and TRBJ1-2; the D is unclear. Germline CDR1 SNHLY, CDR2 FYNNEI. The CDR3 is 11 amino acids. Trimming took 7 bases from V and 10 from J, leaving 13 bases between them. CDR3 in amino acids: CASTLGGPYTF. The CDR3 DNA follows: TGTGCCAGCACACTAGGAGGACCCTACACCTTC.

The chain carries TRBV5-8 and TRBJ2-7; TRBD1 matches 7 bases. The CDR3 runs 15 residues. V gave up 0 bases and J gave up 2 bases; unmatched junction bases: 5. Germline V gives CDR1 SGHTS, CDR2 YDEGEE. The chain's CDR3 is CASSLVRTGAYEQYF. CDR3 DNA: TGTGCCAGCAGCTTGGTCCGGACAGGAGCCTACGAGCAGTACTTC.

The chain recombines TRBV5-1 with TRBJ1-5; D unclear. The V end was cut by 5 bases, the J end by 2 bases, with 14 bases between. Looked up from germline, CDR1 is SGHRS and CDR2 is YFSETQ. The CDR3 runs 15 residues. The CDR3 protein is CASSEAGIRNQPQHF. DNA for the CDR3: TGCGCCAGCAGTGAGGCTGGTATTCGCAATCAGCCCCAGCATTTT.

The chain links TRBV11-3 to TRBJ1-6, with TRBD1 identical over 7 bases. Losses at the gene ends were 8 bases for V and 7 bases for J; bases not matched to a gene: 11. This CDR3 spans 15 amino acids. CDR1 is SGHNT and CDR2 is YENEEA in the germline V gene. The CDR3 DNA reads as TGTGCCAGCCGCTCCCCGACAGGGATAAATTCACCCCTCCACTTT. This gives the protein CASRSPTGINSPLHF.

V usage is TRBV5-1 and J usage is TRBJ1-1; possible D gene TRBD1, 5 bases. Germline CDR1 reads SGHRS; CDR2 reads YFSETQ. The CDR3 covers 14 residues. With 0 bases removed from V and 5 bases from J, the gap between germline ends came to 11 bases. DNA for the CDR3: TGCGCCAGCAGCTTGGGGGGCCAGACGACTGAAGCTTTCTTT. This encodes CASSLGGQTTEAFF.

This clone has only a few counts. The rearrangement uses TRBV24-1 and TRBJ1-2; maybe TRBD1 (5 bases). Deletions cut 6 bases from V and 8 bases from J, with 15 bases between. This CDR3 spans 13 amino acids. The V gene's germline CDR1 is KGHDR and CDR2 SFDVKD. CDR3 coding DNA: TGTGCCACCAGTCCGGGCAGGGCAGGCGGCTACACCTTC. Translating it yields CATSPGRAGGYTF.

V and J are TRBV4-1 and TRBJ2-7; TRBD2 matches at 8 bases. The CDR3 is 13 residues long. Germline-derived CDR1 and CDR2 are MGHRA and YSYEKL. V was clipped by 3 bases and J by 5 bases; unmatched bases: 3. In DNA form, the CDR3 reads TGCGCCAGCAGCCAGGGACTAGTTGACGAGCAGTACTTC. Its protein product is CASSQGLVDEQYF.

The count of this clone is one. The rearrangement links TRBV27 to TRBJ2-5; no definite D call. CDR1 and CDR2 (germline): MNHEY, SMNVEV (reference sequence). V was cut by 2 bases and J by 5 bases, with 12 bases left in between. CDR3 length: 14 amino acids. CDR3 sequence: CASSLARVTETQYF. As DNA, the CDR3 is TGTGCCAGCAGTTTAGCCCGGGTCACGGAGACCCAGTACTTC.

The chain combines TRBV5-6 with TRBJ2-7; possible D gene TRBD2, 6 bases. CDR1 and CDR2 (germline): SGHDT, YYEEEE. The CDR3 is made up of 12 amino acids. Trimming shortened V by 7 bases and J by 6 bases, and 14 bases separated the two germline ends. DNA for the CDR3: TGTGCCAGCGGGACTCGGGCCGCCGAGCAGTACTTC. This gives the protein CASGTRAAEQYF. The full variable domain, in which reference TRBV5-6 and TRBJ2-7 provide the parts outside the CDR3, is DAGVTQSPTHLIKTRGQQVTLRCSPKSGHDTVSWYQQALGQGPQFIFQYYEEEERQRGNFPDRFSGHQFPNYSSELNVNALLLGDSALYLCASGTRAAEQYFGPGTRLTVT.

In its sample, this clone was seen once. This sequence joins TRBV30 and TRBJ2-3; D is unresolved. The V end was cut by 1 base, the J end by 7 bases, with 6 bases between. CDR1 is GTSNPN, CDR2 SVGIG, per germline (reference sequence). CDR3 length equals 11 residues. The CDR3 is CAWSGAYTQYF. In nucleotides, the CDR3 is TGTGCCTGGAGTGGGGCGTATACGCAGTATTTT.

This chain uses TRBV5-1 with TRBJ1-2; 10 bases are shared with TRBD1. Germline-derived CDR1 and CDR2 are SGHRS and YFSETQ. CDR3 length: 14 amino acids. Trimming cost V 3 bases and J 6 bases; bases outside gene matches: 5. CDR3: CASSSDRGRDGYTF. CDR3 in DNA: TGCGCCAGCAGCTCAGACAGGGGGCGCGATGGCTACACCTTC.

The chain couples TRBV12-3 or TRBV12-4 to TRBJ1-5, with unresolved D. The CDR3 loop spans 13 amino acids. V lost 6 bases, J lost 6 bases, and 12 bases lay in between. The CDR3 coding sequence is TGTGCCAGCAGCCCCGCCGAGGTTCAGCCCCAGCATTTT. It translates to CASSPAEVQPQHF.

The chain combines TRBV29-1 with TRBJ1-1; tentatively, D is TRBD1 (5 bases). V lost 6 bases and J 8 bases, leaving 22 bases between the germline ends. Germline CDR1 SQVTM, CDR2 ANQGSEA. The CDR3 has 14 residues. CDR3 residues: CSVFGGHQGGEAFF. The CDR3 DNA reads as TGCAGCGTCTTCGGCGGACACCAGGGCGGCGAAGCTTTCTTT.

This clone was detected only once. The chain recombines TRBV27 with TRBJ1-3; D remains ambiguous. CDR3 length equals 13 residues. The germline V gene encodes CDR1 MNHEY and CDR2 SMNVEV (reference sequence). V lost 0 bases to trimming and J lost 7 bases, with 7 bases between them. In DNA form, the CDR3 reads TGTGCCAGCAGTTTATCAGGAGGGAACACCATATATTTT. It translates to CASSLSGGNTIYF.

This chain links TRBV6-5 with TRBJ1-4; 9 bases line up with TRBD1. CDR1 is MNHEY and CDR2 is SVGAGI in the germline V gene. V was pared by 9 bases and J by 8 bases, with 7 bases of the junction left unmatched. The CDR3 covers 13 residues. For the CDR3, the DNA is TGTGCCAGTGCCTGGGACAGGGAGGAAAAACTGTTTTTT. Its translation: CASAWDREEKLFF.